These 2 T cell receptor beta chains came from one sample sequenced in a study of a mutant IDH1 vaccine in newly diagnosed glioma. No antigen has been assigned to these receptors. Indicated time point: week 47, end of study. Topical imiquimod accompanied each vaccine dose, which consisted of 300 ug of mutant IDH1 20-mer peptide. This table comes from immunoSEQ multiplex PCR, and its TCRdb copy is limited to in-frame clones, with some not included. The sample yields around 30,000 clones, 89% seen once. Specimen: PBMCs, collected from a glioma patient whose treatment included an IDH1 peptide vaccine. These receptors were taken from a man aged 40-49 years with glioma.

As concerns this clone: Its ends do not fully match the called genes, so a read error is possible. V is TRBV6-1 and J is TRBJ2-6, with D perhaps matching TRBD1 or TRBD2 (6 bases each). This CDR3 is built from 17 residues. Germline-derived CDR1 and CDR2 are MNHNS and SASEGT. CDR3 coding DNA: TGTGCCAGCAGTGCTAAGGGGGGAACCTCTGGAGCCAACGTCCTGACTTTC. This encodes CASSAKGGTSGANVLTF.

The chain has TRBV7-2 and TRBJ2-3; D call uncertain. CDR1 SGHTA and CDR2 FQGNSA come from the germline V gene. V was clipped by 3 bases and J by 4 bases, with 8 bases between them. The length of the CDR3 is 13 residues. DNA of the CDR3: TGTGCCAGCAGCTTTTCATTGGCAGATACGCAGTATTTT. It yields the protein CASSFSLADTQYF.